This passage covers 19 T cell receptor beta chains from one sample sequenced in a study of T cells in Graves' hyperthyroidism and ophthalmopathy. Amplified TCR beta CDR3 regions derived from RNA transcripts. TCR CDR3 regions were first amplified by RT-PCR with HTBI primers. TCRdb itself ran the multiplex PCR reads through MiXCR, one entry per CDR3 protein. The sample records 400,000 to 600,000 distinct CDR3 sequences, less than 25% being singletons. Source material: blood. All receptors derive from a man between 18 and 29 years old with Graves' hyperthyroidism.

This chain joins TRBV7-8 and TRBJ2-7; 8 bases are a match to TRBD2. Germline V gives CDR1 SGHVS, CDR2 FQNEAQ. This CDR3 has 18 residues. Losses at the gene ends were 0 bases for V and 1 base for J; bases not matched to a gene: 11. For the CDR3, the DNA is TGTGCCAGCAGCTTAGCGGTTTGGGCGGGGGGAGGATCCTACGAGCAGTACTTC. Translating gives CASSLAVWAGGGSYEQYF.

This clonotype was recorded at least ten times. V and J are TRBV5-5 and TRBJ1-5; D unresolved. This CDR3 has 14 residues. In germline, CDR1 is SGHKS, CDR2 YYEKEE (reference sequence). V lost 0 bases to trimming and J lost 1 base, with 5 bases between them. In nucleotides, the CDR3 is TGTGCCAGCAGCTTGGATCTGAGCAATCAGCCCCAGCATTTT. Translating gives CASSLDLSNQPQHF.

There are many counts of this clonotype. The gene calls are TRBV19 and TRBJ1-1; 9 positions agree with TRBD1. The germline CDR1 and CDR2 sequences are LNHDA and SQIVND (reference sequence). CDR3 length equals 14 residues. The V segment lost 5 bases and the J segment 5 bases; nucleotides outside the gene matches: 6. The CDR3 nucleotides are TGTGCCAGTAGTTGGGGACAGGGTGGAACTGAAGCTTTCTTT. Amino acid sequence: CASSWGQGGTEAFF.

This clonotype was recorded many times. The chain combines TRBV12-3 or TRBV12-4 with TRBJ1-3; D uncertain. The CDR3 totals 13 residues. Trimming removed 7 bases at V and 0 bases at J, with 7 bases between. The CDR3 loop reads CASTQSSGNTIYF. Written as DNA, the CDR3 is TGTGCCAGCACCCAGAGCTCTGGAAACACCATATATTTT.

This clonotype has a count of ten or more. V and J are TRBV28 and TRBJ1-2, with 7 bases that match TRBD1. The trim removed 6 bases at V and 7 bases at J, leaving 11 bases unmatched. CDR1 is MDHEN and CDR2 is SYDVKM in the germline V gene. This CDR3 comprises 14 residues. The CDR3 spells CASSPRTGFRGYTF. The CDR3 DNA sequence: TGTGCCAGCAGCCCAAGGACAGGCTTTCGTGGCTACACCTTC.

The table lists this clonotype with many counts. The rearrangement links TRBV25-1 to TRBJ2-7; D is possibly TRBD1 (6 bases). CDR1 is MGHDK, CDR2 SYGVNS, per germline. The CDR3 covers 17 residues. V dropped 3 bases and J dropped 7 bases, with 25 bases sitting between them. CDR3 nucleotides: TGTGCCAGCAGTGATTCGCCTAAAGGGGGTTGGGTTGGAGAGCAGTACTTC. Translation gives CASSDSPKGGWVGEQYF.

This clonotype was seen many times. The chain is built from TRBV6-1 and TRBJ1-3; no reliable D call. The CDR3 sequence is 12 residues long. Trimming took 8 bases from V and 4 from J, leaving 9 bases between them. Germline V gives CDR1 MNHNS, CDR2 SASEGT. CDR3 DNA sequence: TGTGCCAGCCACTCCTCGGGAAACACCATATATTTT. It is translated as CASHSSGNTIYF.

This clonotype was seen ten or more times. The chain links TRBV27 to TRBJ2-5; 8 positions agree with TRBD2. Unmatched junction bases numbered 5, after V lost 5 bases and J lost 3 bases. CDR3 length equals 14 residues. Germline loops: CDR1 MNHEY, CDR2 SMNVEV (reference sequence). The CDR3 DNA follows: TGTGCCAGCAGTCCGGGACTAGATGAAGAGACCCAGTACTTC. It specifies CASSPGLDEETQYF.

This clonotype was counted many times. This chain uses TRBV19 with TRBJ1-1; weak D call: TRBD1 (5 bases). Germline lookup yields CDR1 LNHDA and CDR2 SQIVND (reference sequence). Trimming took off 4 bases at V and 5 bases at J, with 11 bases between the two ends. CDR3 size: 13 residues. The DNA for the CDR3 is TGTGCCAGTAGTACAGGGATTGAGACTGAAGCTTTCTTT. Its translation is CASSTGIETEAFF.

Ten or more counts support this clonotype. The gene calls are TRBV27 and TRBJ2-4, with D uncertain. V dropped 6 bases and J dropped 3 bases, with 3 bases sitting between them. The CDR3 extends over 11 amino acids. CDR1 and CDR2 (germline): MNHEY, SMNVEV (reference sequence). CDR3 in amino acids: CASRDKNIQYF. The CDR3 DNA reads as TGTGCCAGCAGGGACAAAAACATTCAGTACTTC.

The chain links TRBV4-1 to TRBJ2-7, with D possibly matching TRBD2 (5 bases). The CDR3 consists of 15 residues. The V end was cut by 0 bases, the J end by 7 bases, with 16 bases between. From germline, CDR1 is MGHRA and CDR2 YSYEKL. The CDR3 region is CASSQEGAGRREQYF. CDR3 nucleotide sequence: TGCGCCAGCAGCCAAGAGGGAGCCGGGCGACGGGAGCAGTACTTC.

This clonotype has a count of ten or more. The DNA for the CDR3 is TGTGCCAGCAGCTTAGGGGCCTGGGCGAACACCGGGGAGCTGTTTTTT. Translating it yields CASSLGAWANTGELFF. This rearrangement joins TRBV11-2 to TRBJ2-2; D is undetermined. This CDR3 contains 16 residues. Germline lookup yields CDR1 SGHAT and CDR2 FQNNGV. V was shortened by 1 base and J by 0 bases, with 9 bases between the two germline ends. Supplemented by reference TRBV11-2 and TRBJ2-2, the full variable domain reads EAGVAQSPRYKIIEKRQSVAFWCNPISGHATLYWYQQILGQGPKLLIQFQNNGVVDDSQLPKDRFSAERLKGVDSTLKIQPAKLEDSAVYLCASSLGAWANTGELFFGEGSRLTVL.

CDR3 amino acids: CASSSQVAVAGEVDEKLFF. As DNA, the CDR3 is TGTGCCAGCAGCTCCCAGGTGGCTGTGGCAGGGGAGGTAGATGAAAAACTGTTTTTT. V and J are TRBV7-1 and TRBJ1-4, with D maybe TRBD1 (6 bases). TRBV7-1 is assigned to the ORF class and has an uncertain function. The V end was cut by 3 bases, the J end by 6 bases, with 26 bases between. The CDR3 spans 19 residues.

This clonotype was seen repeatedly, ten times or more. This chain joins TRBV27 and TRBJ1-5; D uncertain. CDR3 length: 13 residues. CDR1 is MNHEY, CDR2 SMNVEV, per germline (reference sequence). The V end was cut by 5 bases, the J end by 5 bases, with 10 bases between. CDR3 nucleotides: TGTGCCAGCAGTCCCCAAATGGATCAGCCCCAGCATTTT. Its translation: CASSPQMDQPQHF.

The chain uses TRBV27 and TRBJ1-6, with D possibly matching TRBD1 (5 bases). The germline V gene encodes CDR1 MNHEY and CDR2 SMNVEV (reference sequence). V lost 6 bases and J 0 bases, leaving 18 bases between the germline ends. This CDR3 is 18 amino acids long. CDR3: CASSSNLQDSSYNSPLHF. The CDR3, as DNA: TGTGCCAGCAGCAGCAATCTACAGGATTCCTCCTATAATTCACCCCTCCACTTT.

This clonotype was seen at least ten times. The chain employs TRBV6-5 and TRBJ2-7, with D tentatively TRBD2 (5 bases). This CDR3 has 13 amino acids. Trimming shortened V by 5 bases and J by 3 bases, and 11 bases separated the two germline ends. Germline assignment: CDR1 MNHEY and CDR2 SVGAGI. CDR3 in amino acids: CASSHPGFYEQYF. The CDR3 nucleotides are TGTGCCAGCAGTCACCCGGGATTCTACGAGCAGTACTTC.

For this clonotype: A clone one base away is much larger, so this may be a read error. The V call is TRBV9, the J call TRBJ1-2; D gene ambiguous. The CDR3 has 14 amino acids. Per the germline V gene, CDR1 is SGDLS and CDR2 is YYNGEE. CDR3 DNA sequence: TGTTCCAGCAGCGAGTCCCCGGATAACTATGGCTACACCTTC. It specifies CSSSESPDNYGYTF.

This clonotype has ten or more counts. CDR3 DNA: TGTGCCAGTAGTATTACCGGGACTCTCAACTATCAGCCCCAGCATTTT. Its translation: CASSITGTLNYQPQHF. This chain uses TRBV19 with TRBJ1-5, with a possible D match to TRBD1 (5 bases). Germline V gene sequence: CDR1 LNHDA, CDR2 SQIVND (reference sequence). Trimming shortened V by 3 bases and J by 5 bases, and 17 bases separated the two germline ends. The CDR3 runs 16 residues.

In this sample, this clonotype turned up many times. V is TRBV6-5 and J is TRBJ1-5; D ambiguous. CDR3 length: 17 residues. Trimming removed 2 bases from V and 6 bases from J, with 20 bases in between. Germline CDR1 is MNHEY and CDR2 is SVGAGI. The DNA for the CDR3 is TGTGCCAGCAGTTACCTGACCTCAACAGAGGCGAGTCAGCCCCAGCATTTT. It yields the protein CASSYLTSTEASQPQHF.